One T cell receptor (beta chain) is described in this entry. In the PCR, 60 Vbeta and 13 Jbeta primers were used. The table came from immunoSEQ multiplex PCR; TCRdb's copy has only in-frame clones and leaves some out. Of around 180,000 clones listed, 78% were seen once; the top ten hold approximately 5.4%. Germline CDR1 SGDLS, CDR2 YYNGEE. The length of the CDR3 is 12 residues. V lost 4 bases and J 2 bases, leaving 5 bases between the germline ends. This specimen belongs to a study of cytomegalovirus exposure and HLA in healthy donors. On the study more broadly: From HLA-typed donors, an early data release held tens of millions of unique TCRs.

Sequenced: PBMCs. J is TRBJ2-3 and V is TRBV9; D uncertain. The source is a woman in her twenties or thirties in good health and CMV-seropositive. The CDR3 sequence is CASSSFTDTQYF. The CDR3 nucleotides read TGTGCCAGCAGCTCTTTCACAGATACGCAGTATTTT. Variable domain in full (rest from reference TRBV9 and TRBJ2-3): DSGVTQTPKHLITATGQRVTLRCSPRSGDLSVYWYQQSLDQGLQFLIQYYNGEERAKGNILERFSAQQFPDLHSELNLSSLELGDSALYFCASSSFTDTQYFGPGTRLTVL.